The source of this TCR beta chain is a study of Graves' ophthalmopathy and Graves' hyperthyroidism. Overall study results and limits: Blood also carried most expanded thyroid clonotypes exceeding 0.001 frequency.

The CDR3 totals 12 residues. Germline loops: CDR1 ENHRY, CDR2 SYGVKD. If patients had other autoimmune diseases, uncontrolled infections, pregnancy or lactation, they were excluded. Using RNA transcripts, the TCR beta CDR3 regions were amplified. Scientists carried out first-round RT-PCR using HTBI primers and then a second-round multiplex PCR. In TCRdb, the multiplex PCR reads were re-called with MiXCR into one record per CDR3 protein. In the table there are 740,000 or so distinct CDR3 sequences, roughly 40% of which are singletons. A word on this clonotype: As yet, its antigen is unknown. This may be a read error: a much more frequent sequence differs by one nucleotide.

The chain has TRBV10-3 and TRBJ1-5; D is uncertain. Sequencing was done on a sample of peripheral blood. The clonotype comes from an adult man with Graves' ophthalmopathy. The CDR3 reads CANSESYQPQHF. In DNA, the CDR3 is TGTGCCAACAGTGAGAGTTATCAGCCCCAGCATTTT.